These 9 T cell receptor beta chains share one sample of origin, sequenced in a study of neurological immune-mediated disorders (dated by TCRdb to about 2019). Preparation of the library involved 5' RACE. The run used an Illumina HiSeq 2500. TCRdb itself trimmed the public reads at Q25 with fastp, ran MiXCR and retained productive beta chains. Every CDR3 protein is listed once, alongside the most common genes and DNA of its rows. Recorded for this sample are more than 45,000 distinct CDR3 sequences; 10% of them occurred a single time. Of the sample, roughly 20% falls within the top ten clones. The sequencing sample was made of PBMCs. Every receptor here comes from a woman between 40 and 50 years old with HTLV-1-associated myelopathy (HAM/TSP).

This clonotype has at least ten counts. The CDR3 DNA sequence: TGCAGCGTTGATAGGGGGATTGAAGCTTTCTTT. It translates to CSVDRGIEAFF. J is TRBJ1-1 and V is TRBV29-1, with D possibly matching TRBD1 (6 bases). Germline loops: CDR1 SQVTM, CDR2 ANQGSEA. The CDR3 sequence is 11 residues long. The V end lost 3 bases, the J end lost 7 bases, and 9 bases lay between the germline ends.

This clonotype appeared many times. V gene TRBV20-1 combines with J gene TRBJ2-3; 14 positions match TRBD2. V dropped 5 bases and J dropped 5; count of bases not matched to a gene: 15. Germline CDR1 DFQATT, CDR2 SNEGSKA (reference sequence). This CDR3 comprises 18 residues. The CDR3 nucleotides are TGCAGTGCTGGCGGTGAGGTTGCCGGGACTAGCGGGGGAGATACGCAGTATTTT. This sequence encodes CSAGGEVAGTSGGDTQYF.

This clonotype was counted at least ten times. This sequence joins TRBV5-1 and TRBJ2-1, with 14 bases matching TRBD2. The germline gives CDR1 SGHRS, CDR2 YFSETQ. With 3 bases clipped from V and 5 bases from J, the junction kept 4 bases outside the gene matches. The CDR3 contains 16 residues. CDR3 sequence: CASSSGLAGGHNEQFF. As DNA, the CDR3 is TGCGCCAGCAGCTCTGGACTAGCGGGGGGCCACAATGAGCAGTTCTTC.

This clonotype was counted at least ten times. The chain employs TRBV6-5 and TRBJ2-7; 8 bases are a match to TRBD1. The junction had 11 bases not matched to a gene; V was cut back by 6 bases and J by 4 bases. The CDR3 is made up of 15 amino acids. Germline V gene data show CDR1 as MNHEY and CDR2 as SVGAGI. The CDR3 DNA sequence: TGTGCCAGCAGCCCGACAGGGGCCCTTTCGTACGAGCAGTACTTC. Protein sequence: CASSPTGALSYEQYF.

This clonotype occurred many times. The CDR3 spells CASSGGAGDDNEQFF. The CDR3 DNA reads TGCGCCAGCAGCGGGGGAGCGGGGGACGACAATGAGCAGTTCTTC. The chain links TRBV5-1 to TRBJ2-1, with 8 bases identical to TRBD2. Trimming removed 4 bases from V and 5 bases from J; junction bases left unmatched: 8. Germline V gives CDR1 SGHRS, CDR2 YFSETQ. This CDR3 is 15 amino acids long.

This clonotype was counted at least ten times. The gene calls are TRBV25-1 and TRBJ2-3, with 8 bases identical to TRBD1. CDR3 length: 14 residues. Per the germline V gene, CDR1 is MGHDK and CDR2 is SYGVNS. V shed 3 bases and J 8 bases; nucleotides not matched to a gene: 7. The CDR3 is CASSDPGGGGTQYF. In DNA, the CDR3 is TGTGCCAGCAGTGATCCAGGGGGCGGCGGTACGCAGTATTTT.

This clonotype was observed a handful of times. This chain links TRBV20-1 with TRBJ2-3; 8 bases align to TRBD2. J lost 1 base, V lost 6 bases, and 12 bases had no gene match. The CDR3 length is 16 residues. In germline, CDR1 is DFQATT, CDR2 SNEGSKA (reference sequence). The DNA for the CDR3 is TGCAGTGCCCACTCCCTGGGGCGGGGGGGCACAGATACGCAGTATTTT. Amino acids: CSAHSLGRGGTDTQYF.

This clonotype was counted many times. This chain connects TRBV7-2 to TRBJ1-1; D gene uncertain. The CDR3 is 13 residues long. V gave up 2 bases and J gave up 1 base, with 5 bases separating them. Germline assignment: CDR1 SGHTA and CDR2 FQGNSA. DNA for the CDR3: TGTGCCAGCAGCTTAACAGAGAACACTGAAGCTTTCTTT. Protein product: CASSLTENTEAFF.

In its sample, this clonotype was seen many times. The V call is TRBV5-1, the J call TRBJ2-7; tentative D call: TRBD2 (7 bases). V was cut by 1 base and J by 6 bases, with 17 bases left in between. The germline CDR1 and CDR2 sequences are SGHRS and YFSETQ. CDR3 length: 15 amino acids. The DNA for the CDR3 is TGCGCCAGCAGCTTGAGTGTCGGGGGGCCCTCCGAGCAGTACTTC. Its translation is CASSLSVGGPSEQYF.